This TCR beta chain was obtained from a study of OX40 agonist ivuxolimab in advanced cancers. Looked up from germline, CDR1 is SGDLS and CDR2 is YYNGEE. Trimming shortened V by 4 bases and J by 1 base, and 14 bases separated the two germline ends. CDR3 length: 16 residues. Libraries were prepared by immunoSEQ multiplex PCR; TCRdb keeps only in-frame clonotypes and omits some of them. The profile shows about 55,000 clones, about nine tenths of them singletons. The gene calls are TRBV9 and TRBJ2-2, with D unclear. The TCR was taken from an adult with an advanced solid tumor such as melanoma, head and neck, liver or kidney cancer. The sequencing here drew on CD4+ or CD8+ T cells sorted from blood, taken in a trial of the OX40 agonist ivuxolimab. The CDR3 nucleotides read TGTGCCAGCAGCCCTCGCCCTGGCTTGAACACCGGGGAGCTGTTTTTT. Its protein product is CASSPRPGLNTGELFF.